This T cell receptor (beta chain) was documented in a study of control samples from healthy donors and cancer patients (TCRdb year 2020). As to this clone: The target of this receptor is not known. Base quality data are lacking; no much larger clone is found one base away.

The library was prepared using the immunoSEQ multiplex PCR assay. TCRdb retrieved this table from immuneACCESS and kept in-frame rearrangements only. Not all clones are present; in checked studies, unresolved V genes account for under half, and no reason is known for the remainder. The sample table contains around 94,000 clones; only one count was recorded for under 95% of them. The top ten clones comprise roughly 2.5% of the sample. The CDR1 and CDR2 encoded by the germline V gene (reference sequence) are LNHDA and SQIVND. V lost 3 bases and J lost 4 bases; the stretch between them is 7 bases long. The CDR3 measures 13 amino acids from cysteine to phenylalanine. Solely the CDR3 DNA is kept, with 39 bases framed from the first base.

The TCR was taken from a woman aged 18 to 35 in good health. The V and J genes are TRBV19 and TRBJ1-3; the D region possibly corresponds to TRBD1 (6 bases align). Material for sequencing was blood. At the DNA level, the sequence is TGTGCCAGTAGTATCGGGACAGGAAACACCATATATTTT. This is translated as CASSIGTGNTIYF.